This T cell receptor (beta chain) was sequenced for a study of long-term antiretroviral therapy in people with HIV. This CDR3 comprises 15 residues. The ends were cut back, 0 bases at V and 8 bases at J, with 15 bases in the middle. Germline assignment: CDR1 SGHNT and CDR2 YYREEE (reference sequence). Study outcomes and limitations: Specimens of blood were obtained during about 2003 to 2018, possibly under older ART regimens. The data indicate that diversity increased after ART but remained below transplant donor controls.

With respect to this clone: Its antigen remains unknown.

This was the immunoSEQ v3.0 assay at survey level. Data came from immunoSEQ multiplex PCR; TCRdb stores just in-frame clones and leaves some out. Among 30,000 to 45,000 clones, about 80% were seen once, and the ten largest hold around 5.8%. This rearrangement joins TRBV5-4 to TRBJ2-1; either TRBD1 or TRBD2 may fit D (5 bases each). This clonotype originated in a man aged 25 to 40 with HIV. The source material was unsorted PBMCs, sampled 3.4 years after starting antiretroviral therapy. DNA of the CDR3: TGTGCCAGCAGCTTGGACGGGCTAATGGGGGATGAGCAGTTCTTC. Encoded protein: CASSLDGLMGDEQFF.